This T cell receptor (beta chain) was identified in a study of blood T cell repertoires in COVID-19. Original processing methods: Amplifying reference gene primers gave estimates of nucleated cell counts. TCRdb's copy holds only in-frame clones and misses some; the assay was immunoSEQ multiplex PCR. That table furnishes V, J and clone size, whereas the DNA furnished D and trimming. The data show about 75,000 clones, about 91% seen once. The CDR3 extends over 16 amino acids. The V gene's germline CDR1 is SGHRS and CDR2 YFSETQ. The ends lost 0 bases at V and 4 bases at J; junction bases unmatched: 4. A single count supports this clone.

Material for sequencing was peripheral blood. The V and J genes are TRBV5-1 and TRBJ1-4, with TRBD1 identical over 9 bases. This TCR came from a woman aged 70 to 79 with acute or convalescent COVID-19. The CDR3: CASSLAGTGNNEKLFF. The DNA of the CDR3 is TGCGCCAGCAGCTTGGCGGGGACAGGGAATAATGAAAAACTGTTTTTT.